The entry below describes one T cell receptor (beta chain). The data were taken from a study of blood T cell repertoires in COVID-19. Whole-study context: Samples of COVID-19 (acute and convalescent) were obtained from the United States, Italy and Spain. Nucleic acid was either cDNA or gDNA, and it came from T cells, B-cell-depleted T cells, or PBMCs.

Enrolment of Seattle patients took place during active infection, and they were followed longitudinally. In the authors' methods: Estimates of nucleated cell counts were drawn from the amplification of reference gene primers. Sequenced by immunoSEQ multiplex PCR; TCRdb stores in-frame clones only, minus some. For V, J and clone size, that table is used; D and trimming come from the DNA. The repertoire consists of 250,000 to 300,000 clones, with around nine tenths occurring once and the leading ten covering around 11%. This TCR was sampled from a woman in her thirties with COVID-19, enrolled during active disease. Sequencing was done on a sample of peripheral blood.

CDR3 DNA sequence: TGCGCCAGCAGCCAAGATCATCGGGTCGGCTACACCTTC. This translates into CASSQDHRVGYTF. The genes are TRBV4-1 and TRBJ1-2; D remains unclear. Trimming took off 0 bases at V and 8 bases at J, with 10 bases between the two ends. In germline, CDR1 is MGHRA, CDR2 YSYEKL. The length of the CDR3 is 13 residues.